The T cell receptor (beta chain) described here comes from a study of cytomegalovirus exposure and HLA in healthy donors. Notes on the study in general: Exclusion applied to some V segments, including TRBV6-2 and TRBV6-3, as they were indistinguishable. Later, TCR association rates were found to vary by HLA locus, highest for DRB1 and lowest for HLA-C.

V dropped 0 bases and J dropped 7; count of bases not matched to a gene: 10. This CDR3 has 16 residues. The germline gives CDR1 SGHDN, CDR2 FVKESK. Primers: 60 Vbeta forward and 13 Jbeta reverse. Only in-frame clones appear in the TCRdb table, and some are missing; sequencing was by immunoSEQ multiplex PCR. The repertoire includes 120,000 or so clones, about 71% of them detected once, and more than 2.5% sits in the top ten. This clone has more than one count but fewer than ten. The antigen is undetermined. This TCR was sampled from a woman in her forties or fifties in good health and CMV-seronegative. The rearrangement uses TRBV14 and TRBJ2-5, with 8 bases identical to TRBD2. Input material: PBMCs. The CDR3, as DNA: TGTGCCAGCAGCCAAGAGCGGGGGGTCCCACCTCGGACCCAGTACTTC. Amino acids: CASSQERGVPPRTQYF.